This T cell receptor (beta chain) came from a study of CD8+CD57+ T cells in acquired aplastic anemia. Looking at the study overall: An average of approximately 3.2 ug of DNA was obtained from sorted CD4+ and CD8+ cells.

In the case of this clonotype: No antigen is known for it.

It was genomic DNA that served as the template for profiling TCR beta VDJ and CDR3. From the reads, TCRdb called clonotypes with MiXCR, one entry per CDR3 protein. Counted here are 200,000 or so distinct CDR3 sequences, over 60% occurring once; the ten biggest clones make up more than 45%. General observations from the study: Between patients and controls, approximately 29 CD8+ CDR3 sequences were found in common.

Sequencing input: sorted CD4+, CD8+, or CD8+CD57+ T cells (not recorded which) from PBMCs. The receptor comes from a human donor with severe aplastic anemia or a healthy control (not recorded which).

The CDR3 DNA reads TGTGCCACCAGCCGAAAAGGGTCGGGGGAGACCCAGCATTTT. Protein sequence: CATSRKGSGETQHF. The chain couples TRBV15 to TRBJ1-5, with TRBD1 as a possible D gene (5 bases). From germline, CDR1 is LNHNV and CDR2 YYDKDF (reference sequence). The V end lost 5 bases, the J end lost 11 bases, and 19 bases lay between the germline ends. The CDR3 sequence is 14 residues long. Filled out from reference TRBV15 and TRBJ1-5, the complete variable domain reads DAMVIQNPRYQVTQFGKPVTLSCSQTLNHNVMYWYQQKSSQAPKLLFHYYDKDFNNEADTPDNFQSRRPNTSFCFLDIRSPGLGDTAMYLCATSRKGSGETQHFGDGTRLSIL.